This TCR beta chain was recorded in a study of blood T cell repertoires in COVID-19. Study in general: Acute and convalescent COVID-19 specimens originated in the United States, Italy and Spain. Sources were T cells, B-cell-depleted T cells, or PBMCs; the material itself was cDNA or gDNA.

Data came from immunoSEQ multiplex PCR; TCRdb stores just in-frame clones and leaves some out. The profile shows approximately 250,000 clones, about four fifths of them singletons. The CDR3 sequence is 13 residues long. Looked up from germline, CDR1 is MGHDK and CDR2 is SYGVNS. V shed 6 bases, J shed 8 bases, and the junction held 7 bases outside the gene matches. Source material: peripheral blood. This chain joins TRBV25-1 and TRBJ1-2; 9 positions match TRBD1. This TCR derives from a woman in her forties who had recovered from COVID-19. Here the CDR3 DNA reads TGTGCCAGCAGCAAGGGACAGGGAGGCGGCTACACCTTC. Its translation is CASSKGQGGGYTF.